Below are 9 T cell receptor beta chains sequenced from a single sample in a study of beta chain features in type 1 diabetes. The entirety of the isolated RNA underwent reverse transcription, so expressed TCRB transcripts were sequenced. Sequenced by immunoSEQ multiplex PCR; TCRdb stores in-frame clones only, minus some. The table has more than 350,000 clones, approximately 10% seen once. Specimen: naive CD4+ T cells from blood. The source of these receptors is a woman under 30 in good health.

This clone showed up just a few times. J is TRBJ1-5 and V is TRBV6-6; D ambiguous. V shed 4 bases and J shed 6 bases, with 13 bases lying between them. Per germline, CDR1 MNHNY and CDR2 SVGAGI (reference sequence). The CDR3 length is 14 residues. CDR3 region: CASSSPSQSQPQHF. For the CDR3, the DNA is TGTGCCAGCAGTTCCCCCAGTCAGAGTCAGCCCCAGCATTTT.

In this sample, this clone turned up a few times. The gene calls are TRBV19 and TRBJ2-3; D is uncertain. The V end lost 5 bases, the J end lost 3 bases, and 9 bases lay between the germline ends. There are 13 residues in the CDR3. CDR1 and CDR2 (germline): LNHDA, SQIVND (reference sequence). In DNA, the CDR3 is TGTGCCAGTAGTCGCAAGCGAACAGATACGCAGTATTTT. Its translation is CASSRKRTDTQYF.

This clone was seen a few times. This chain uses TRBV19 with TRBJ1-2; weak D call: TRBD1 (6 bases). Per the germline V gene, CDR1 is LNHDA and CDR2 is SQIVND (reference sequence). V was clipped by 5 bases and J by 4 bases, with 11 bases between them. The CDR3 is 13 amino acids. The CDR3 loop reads CASSVTGAYGYTF. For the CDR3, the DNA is TGTGCCAGTAGTGTGACAGGCGCCTATGGCTACACCTTC.

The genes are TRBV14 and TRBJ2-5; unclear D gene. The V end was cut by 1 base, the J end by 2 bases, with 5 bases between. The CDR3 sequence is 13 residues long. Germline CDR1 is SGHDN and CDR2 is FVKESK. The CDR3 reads CASSQVLQETQYF. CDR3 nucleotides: TGTGCCAGCAGCCAAGTCTTACAAGAGACCCAGTACTTC.

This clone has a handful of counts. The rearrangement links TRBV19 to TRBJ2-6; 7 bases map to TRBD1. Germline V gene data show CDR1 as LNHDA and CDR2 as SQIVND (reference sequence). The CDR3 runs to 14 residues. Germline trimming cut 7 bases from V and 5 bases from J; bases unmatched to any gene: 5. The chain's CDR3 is CASKDRERANVLTF. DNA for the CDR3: TGTGCCAGTAAAGACAGGGAAAGGGCCAACGTCCTGACTTTC.

The CDR3 DNA follows: TGTGCCAGCAGCCCGGGCACGAACACTGAAGCTTTCTTT. Its protein is CASSPGTNTEAFF. The V gene is TRBV7-2, the J gene TRBJ1-1, with unresolved D. Germline-derived CDR1 and CDR2 are SGHTA and FQGNSA. The CDR3 sequence is 13 residues long. V dropped 5 bases and J dropped 1 base, with 8 bases sitting between them.

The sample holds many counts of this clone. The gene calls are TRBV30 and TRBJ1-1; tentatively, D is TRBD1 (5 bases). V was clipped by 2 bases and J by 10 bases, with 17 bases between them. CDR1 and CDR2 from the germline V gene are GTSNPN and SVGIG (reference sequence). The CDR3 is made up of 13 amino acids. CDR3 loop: CAWSPLGGGRAFF. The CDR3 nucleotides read TGTGCCTGGAGTCCCCTCGGGGGAGGGAGAGCTTTCTTT.

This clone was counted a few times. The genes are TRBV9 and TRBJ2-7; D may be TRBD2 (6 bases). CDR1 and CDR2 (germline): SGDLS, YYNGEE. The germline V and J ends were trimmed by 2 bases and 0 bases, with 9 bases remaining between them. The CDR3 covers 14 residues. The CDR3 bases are TGTGCCAGCAGCGTTTCGGGGGTCTCCTACGAGCAGTACTTC. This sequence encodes CASSVSGVSYEQYF.

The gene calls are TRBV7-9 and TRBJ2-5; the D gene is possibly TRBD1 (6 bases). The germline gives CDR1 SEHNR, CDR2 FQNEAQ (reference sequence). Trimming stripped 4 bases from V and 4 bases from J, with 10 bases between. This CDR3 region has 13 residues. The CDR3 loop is CASSSRGTETQYF. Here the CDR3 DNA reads TGTGCCAGCAGCTCCAGGGGAACAGAGACCCAGTACTTC.